This TCR beta chain stems from a study of shared clonotypes between healthy human individuals. Background on the study: There were three CD4 naive, three CD4 memory, two CD8 naive and one CD8 memory plates per donor. Whole-study findings and limits: Rarefaction showed that sequencing of sorted subsets was incomplete (despite large depth). The sharing of roughly 5% of naive CD4 clonotypes was seen across several donors. Researchers found naive subsets generally carried larger estimated richness than memory subsets.

Assay: immunoSEQ multiplex PCR; the TCRdb copy retains only in-frame clones and omits some. The sample includes around 2,100,000 clones, roughly 95% of them seen just once. Comments on this clone: As yet, its antigen is unknown.

Cells designated naive CD8 were CD45RO-negative and were positively selected for CCR7, with terminally differentiated effector memory CD45RA+ cells excluded. The CDR3 extends over 16 amino acids. The V end lost 5 bases, the J end lost 6 bases, and 22 bases lay between the germline ends. Germline assignment: CDR1 LNHNV and CDR2 YYDKDF (reference sequence). The sequencing sample was made of naive CD8+ T cells sorted from blood. The chain links TRBV15 to TRBJ1-2; a possible D gene is TRBD1 (5 bases). The TCR originated in a young man in good health. Written as DNA, the CDR3 is TGTGCCACCAGCCTGGGAGGGGAAGGAGTCGCCCATGGCTACACCTTC. Translation gives CATSLGGEGVAHGYTF.